The source of this T cell receptor (beta chain) is a study of patients and donors after allogeneic stem cell transplantation (dated by TCRdb to 2020 to 2022). Concerning this clonotype: Its antigen target is currently unknown. Base qualities are missing; no much larger clone stands one base away.

The library was prepared using RT-PCR. Sequencing used a NextSeq 550. Using fastp trimming at Q25 and MiXCR clonotype assembly, TCRdb reanalyzed the public sequencing data and kept in-frame beta chains. Each record represents a unique CDR3 protein, reported with the most common genes and DNA among its rows. Here the sample has roughly 200,000 distinct CDR3 sequences; over 30% occur a single time. The ten top clones hold about 9.9% of the sample. From V the trimming removes 1 base and from J it removes 5 bases, while the gene matches leave 6 bases of the junction unaccounted for. In the germline V gene, CDR1 corresponds to SGHRS and CDR2 to YFSETQ. From the cysteine through the phenylalanine, the CDR3 covers 15 amino acids. Only CDR3 DNA remains: 45 bases, in frame from the first base.

This receptor was identified in a human donor who was either an allogeneic HSCT recipient or a stem cell or donor lymphocyte infusion donor (not recorded which). It is not recorded whose cells these are; they may come from a transplant donor. Input material: blood, either unsorted or a sorted T cell fraction (not recorded which). Here the chain combines TRBV5-1 and TRBJ1-2, with 9 junctional bases fitting TRBD1. CDR3 loop: CASSLRDRGYYGYTF. The DNA sequence is as follows: TGCGCCAGCAGCTTGCGTGACAGGGGGTATTATGGCTACACCTTC.